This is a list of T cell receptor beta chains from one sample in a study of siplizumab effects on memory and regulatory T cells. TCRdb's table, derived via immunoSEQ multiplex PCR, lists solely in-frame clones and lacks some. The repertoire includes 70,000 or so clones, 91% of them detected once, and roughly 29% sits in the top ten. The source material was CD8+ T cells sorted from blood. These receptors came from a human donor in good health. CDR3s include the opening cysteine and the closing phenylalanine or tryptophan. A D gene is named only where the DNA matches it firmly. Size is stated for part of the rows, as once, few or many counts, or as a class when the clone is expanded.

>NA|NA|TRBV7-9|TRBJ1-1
TGTGCCAGCAGCCAGACGTTGGGGACCAACACTGAAGCTTTCTTT
CASSQTLGTNTEAFF
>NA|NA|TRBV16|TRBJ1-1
TGTGCCAGCAGCCAAGACGGGTGGATGAACACTGAAGCTTTCTTT
CASSQDGWMNTEAFF
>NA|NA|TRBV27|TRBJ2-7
TGTGCCAGCAGTTCCACAGGGAGGGAAAACTACGAGCAGTACTTC
CASSSTGRENYEQYF
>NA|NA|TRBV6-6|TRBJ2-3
TGTGCCAGCAGCCCCACTTCTAGCACAGATACGCAGTATTTT
CASSPTSSTDTQYF
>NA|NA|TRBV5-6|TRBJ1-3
TGTGCCAGCAGCTTCCAGGGGACGGGAAACACCATATATTTT
CASSFQGTGNTIYF
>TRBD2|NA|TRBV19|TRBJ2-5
TGTGCCAGTAGTATGCGGGGGTGGGAGACCCAGTACTTC
CASSMRGWETQYF
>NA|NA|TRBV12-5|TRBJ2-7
TGTGCTAGTGGTTTGTGGGTCTACGAGCAGTACTTC
CASGLWVYEQYF
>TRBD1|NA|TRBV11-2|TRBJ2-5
TGTGCCAGCAGCGCCTACCTACAGGGGTGGCAAGAGACCCAGTACTTC
CASSAYLQGWQETQYF
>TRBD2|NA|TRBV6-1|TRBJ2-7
TGTGCCCTCCCCCATCGTGTGACTAGCGACGAGCAGTACTTC
CALPHRVTSDEQYF
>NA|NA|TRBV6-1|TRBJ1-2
TGTGCCAGCAAGTATCTCGCTAACTATGGCTACACCTTC
CASKYLANYGYTF
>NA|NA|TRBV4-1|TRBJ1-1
TGCGCCAGCAGCCAAGATAGAATCACGGGGCAAGATGAAGCTTTCTTT
CASSQDRITGQDEAFF
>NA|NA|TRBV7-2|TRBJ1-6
TGTGCCAGCAGCTTTCCCTCCTATAATTCACCCCTCCACTTT
CASSFPSYNSPLHF
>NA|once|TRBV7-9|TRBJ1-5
TGTGCCAGCACCGACGGGAGTCAGCCCCAGCATTTT
CASTDGSQPQHF
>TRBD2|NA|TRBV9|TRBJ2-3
TGTGCCAGCAGTCACAGCGGGGAGAGGGCAGATACGCAGTATTTT
CASSHSGERADTQYF
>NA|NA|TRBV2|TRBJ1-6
TGTGCAGGGAAGGGGCAGGGTAATTCACCCCTCCACTTT
CAGKGQGNSPLHF
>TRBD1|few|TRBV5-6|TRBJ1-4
TGTGCCAGCAGCTTGGTTGGAGGGGGCGGCGAAAAACTGTTTTTT
CASSLVGGGGEKLFF
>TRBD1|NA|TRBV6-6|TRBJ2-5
TGTGCCAGCAGTTACTGGACAGGGGGTGGCGAGACCCAGTACTTC
CASSYWTGGGETQYF
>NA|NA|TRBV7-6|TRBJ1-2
TGTGCCAGCAGCTCTACGGGGAACTACACCTTC
CASSSTGNYTF
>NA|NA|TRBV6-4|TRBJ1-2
TGTGCCAGCAGTGTTGATGAGACTTATTGGGGCTACACCTTC
CASSVDETYWGYTF
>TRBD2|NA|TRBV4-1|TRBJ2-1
TGCGCCAGCGCCAGGGGACTAGCGGACAATGAGCAGTTCTTC
CASARGLADNEQFF
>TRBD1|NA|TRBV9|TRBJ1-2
TGTGCCAGCAGCGTGGGGACAGGGGGTAACTATGGCTACACCTTC
CASSVGTGGNYGYTF
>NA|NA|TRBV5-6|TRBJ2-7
TGTGCCAGCAGCTCGAACTACGAGCAGTACTTC
CASSSNYEQYF
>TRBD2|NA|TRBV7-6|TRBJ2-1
TGTGCCAGCAGCTTAAGGGGCGGGGGGGCCCAGGATGAGCAGTTCTTC
CASSLRGGGAQDEQFF
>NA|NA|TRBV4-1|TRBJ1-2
TGCGCCAGCAGCCAAGGGACAGCCTATGGCTACACCTTC
CASSQGTAYGYTF
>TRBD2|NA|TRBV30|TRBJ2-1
TGTGCCTGGACAGTTGGGACTAGCGGAAACAATGAGCAGTTCTTC
CAWTVGTSGNNEQFF
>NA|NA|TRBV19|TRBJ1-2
TGTGCCAGTAGTATTTGGTCCAGGGGCGGTGGCTACACCTTC
CASSIWSRGGGYTF
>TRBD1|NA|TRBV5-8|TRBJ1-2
TGTGCCAGCAGTCCGGGACAGGGAAACTATGGCTACACCTTC
CASSPGQGNYGYTF
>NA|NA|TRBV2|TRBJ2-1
TGTGCCAGCAGTGGGACAGCCGAGAGCAATGAGCAGTTCTTC
CASSGTAESNEQFF
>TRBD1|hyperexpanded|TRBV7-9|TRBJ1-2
TGTGCCAGCAGCTACAGCGCCGGGACAGCTTATGGCTACACCTTC
CASSYSAGTAYGYTF
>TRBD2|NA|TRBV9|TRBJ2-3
TGTGCCAGCAGCCTCACCGGGACTAGCGGGAGCACAGATACGCAGTATTTT
CASSLTGTSGSTDTQYF
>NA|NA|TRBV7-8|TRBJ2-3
TGTGCCAGCAGCTTAGCGCTGGCAGGGGCTCCAGATACGCAGTATTTT
CASSLALAGAPDTQYF
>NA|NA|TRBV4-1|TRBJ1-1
TGCGCCAGCAGCCAAGGACCGAACACTGAAGCTTTCTTT
CASSQGPNTEAFF
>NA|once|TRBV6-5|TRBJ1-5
TGTGCCAGCAGGCCTATCGGGCGCAATCAGCCCCAGCATTTT
CASRPIGRNQPQHF
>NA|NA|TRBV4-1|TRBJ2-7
TGCGCCAGCAGCCAACCCGGCAACGAGCAGTACTTC
CASSQPGNEQYF
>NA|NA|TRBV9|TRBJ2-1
TGTGCCAGCAGCGTTCAGGGGCTCAGGAACAATGAGCAGTTCTTC
CASSVQGLRNNEQFF
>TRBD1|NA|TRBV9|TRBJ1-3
TGTGCCAGCAGCCCCCTAGGACAGGGCCTCTCTGGAAACACCATATATTTT
CASSPLGQGLSGNTIYF
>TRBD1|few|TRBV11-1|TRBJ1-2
TGTGCCAGCAGCCCAGGCAGGACAGGGGACTATGGCTACACCTTC
CASSPGRTGDYGYTF
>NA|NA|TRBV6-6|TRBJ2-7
TGTGCCAGCAGTTACTCAGTCAGTACCTACGAGCAGTACTTC
CASSYSVSTYEQYF
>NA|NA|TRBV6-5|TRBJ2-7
TGTGCCAGCAGTATACCGGGCCCTCCCTACGAGCAGTACTTC
CASSIPGPPYEQYF
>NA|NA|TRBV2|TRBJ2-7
TGTGCCAGCACCACCGGGACCGACTACTACGAGCAGTACTTC
CASTTGTDYYEQYF
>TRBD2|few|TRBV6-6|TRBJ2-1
TGTGCCAGCAGTTACCGCAGCGGGAGCTCCTACAATGAGCAGTTCTTC
CASSYRSGSSYNEQFF
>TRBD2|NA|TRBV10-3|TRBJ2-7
TGTGCCATCGAGGCAGGGCTAGCGGGACTCTACGAGCAGTACTTC
CAIEAGLAGLYEQYF